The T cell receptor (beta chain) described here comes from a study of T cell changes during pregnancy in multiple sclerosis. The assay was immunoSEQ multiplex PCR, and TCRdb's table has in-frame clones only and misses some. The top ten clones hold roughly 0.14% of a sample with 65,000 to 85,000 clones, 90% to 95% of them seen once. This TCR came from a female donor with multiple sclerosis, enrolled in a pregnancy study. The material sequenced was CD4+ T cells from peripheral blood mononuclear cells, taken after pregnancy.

The CDR3 DNA sequence: TGTGCCAGCAGTGTAGGGAGGACTGACGAGCAGTACTTC. It codes for CASSVGRTDEQYF. The chain combines TRBV2 with TRBJ2-7; D perhaps matches TRBD2 (6 bases). V was shortened by 4 bases and J by 5 bases, with 12 bases between the two germline ends. The CDR3 is 13 amino acids. From germline, CDR1 is SNHLY and CDR2 FYNNEI.